One and the same sample provided the 6 T cell receptor beta chains below, sequenced in a study of T cells in Graves' hyperthyroidism and ophthalmopathy. RNA transcripts served as the template for amplifying TCR beta CDR3 regions. With the HTBI primer set, the TCR CDR3 went through a first round of RT-PCR. Each CDR3 protein gets one entry after TCRdb re-called the multiplex PCR reads with MiXCR. The repertoire has approximately 520,000 distinct CDR3 sequences, about a fifth of them found once; the top ten carry about 25%. Sequencing input: blood. These receptors were collected from a man younger than 30 with Graves' hyperthyroidism.

A few counts support this clonotype. V gene TRBV28 combines with J gene TRBJ2-7; D may be TRBD1 (5 bases). Per the germline V gene, CDR1 is MDHEN and CDR2 is SYDVKM. The CDR3 length is 14 residues. V was cut by 5 bases and J by 1 base, with 12 bases left in between. The CDR3 bases are TGTGCCAGCAGTGGGGCAGGGAAGTCCTACGAGCAGTACTTC. It yields the protein CASSGAGKSYEQYF. The full variable domain, in which reference TRBV28 and TRBJ2-7 provide the parts outside the CDR3, is DVKVTQSSRYLVKRTGEKVFLECVQDMDHENMFWYRQDPGLGLRLIYFSYDVKMKEKGDIPEGYSVSREKKERFSLILESASTNQTSMYLCASSGAGKSYEQYFGPGTRLTVT.

This clonotype has ten or more counts. The chain recombines TRBV5-1 with TRBJ2-7, with 8 bases matching TRBD1. The CDR3 consists of 16 residues. J was trimmed by 4 bases and V by 1 base; bases with no gene match: 10. CDR1 is SGHRS and CDR2 is YFSETQ in the germline V gene. The CDR3, as DNA: TGCGCCAGCAGCTTGACCACCGGGACAGGATGGTACGAGCAGTACTTC. Protein sequence: CASSLTTGTGWYEQYF.

This clonotype appeared many times. The CDR3 region is CASSGRGRGTEAFF. The CDR3 DNA reads as TGTGCCAGCAGTGGGCGGGGGCGGGGAACTGAAGCTTTCTTT. The chain is built from TRBV27 and TRBJ1-1; possible D gene TRBD1, 6 bases. The V end lost 5 bases, the J end lost 5 bases, and 15 bases lay between the germline ends. Per the germline V gene, CDR1 is MNHEY and CDR2 is SMNVEV (reference sequence). This CDR3 has 14 residues.

This clonotype was seen many times. The chain employs TRBV11-1 and TRBJ2-7; D ambiguous. V lost 5 bases to trimming and J lost 2 bases, with 13 bases between them. The CDR3 contains 14 residues. CDR1 and CDR2 from the germline V gene are SGHAT and FQDESV (reference sequence). In nucleotides, the CDR3 is TGTGCCAGCAGCCCCTGGGCGGAGACCTACGAGCAGTACTTC. Translation: CASSPWAETYEQYF.

This clonotype was counted many times. The chain carries TRBV12-3 or TRBV12-4 and TRBJ2-2; D possibly uses TRBD1 or TRBD2 (6 bases each). This CDR3 contains 15 residues. V was pared by 3 bases and J by 7 bases, with 15 bases between. Here the CDR3 DNA reads TGTGCCAGCAGTTTCACCGGGGGCTTGGGCGGGGAGCTGTTTTTT. Translation: CASSFTGGLGGELFF.

The table lists this clonotype with a few counts. The chain uses TRBV3-1 and TRBJ2-7; D not resolved. This CDR3 contains 13 residues. V lost 1 base and J 2 bases, leaving 6 bases between the germline ends. The germline V gene has CDR1 LGHDT and CDR2 YNNKEL (reference sequence). CDR3: CASSQGTPYEQYF. Here the CDR3 DNA reads TGTGCCAGCAGCCAAGGTACCCCCTACGAGCAGTACTTC.